This TCR beta chain was sequenced in a study of blood T cell repertoires in COVID-19. Study in general: COVID-19 samples, acute and convalescent, were from the United States, Italy and Spain.

Assay used: immunoSEQ multiplex PCR; TCRdb lists only in-frame clones, some missing. Of some 250,000 clones in the sample, approximately 83% were seen once. This clone was found a few times. The V segment lost 5 bases and the J segment 2 bases; nucleotides outside the gene matches: 2. Per germline, CDR1 SGHTA and CDR2 FQGNSA. The CDR3 has 15 amino acids. Material for sequencing was PBMCs or T cells enriched from blood (not recorded which). This receptor was obtained from a woman aged 40 to 50 with acute COVID-19. This chain links TRBV7-2 with TRBJ2-2; TRBD2 agrees at 10 bases. The CDR3 DNA is TGTGCCAGCAGCCGGACTAGCGGTAACACCGGGGAGCTGTTTTTT. It specifies CASSRTSGNTGELFF.